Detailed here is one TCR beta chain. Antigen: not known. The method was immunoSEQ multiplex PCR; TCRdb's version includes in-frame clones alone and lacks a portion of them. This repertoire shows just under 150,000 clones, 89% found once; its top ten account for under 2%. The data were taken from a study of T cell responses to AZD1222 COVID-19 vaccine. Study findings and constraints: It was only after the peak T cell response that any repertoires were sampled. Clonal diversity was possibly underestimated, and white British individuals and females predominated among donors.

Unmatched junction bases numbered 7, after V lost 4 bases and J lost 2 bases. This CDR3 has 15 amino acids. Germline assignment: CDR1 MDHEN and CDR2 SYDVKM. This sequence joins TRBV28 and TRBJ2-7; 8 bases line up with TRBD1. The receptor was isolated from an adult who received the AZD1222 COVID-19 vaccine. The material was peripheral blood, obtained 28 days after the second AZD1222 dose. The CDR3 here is CASSSRQGRTYEQYF. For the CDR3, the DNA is TGTGCCAGCAGTTCCCGACAGGGGCGAACCTACGAGCAGTACTTC.